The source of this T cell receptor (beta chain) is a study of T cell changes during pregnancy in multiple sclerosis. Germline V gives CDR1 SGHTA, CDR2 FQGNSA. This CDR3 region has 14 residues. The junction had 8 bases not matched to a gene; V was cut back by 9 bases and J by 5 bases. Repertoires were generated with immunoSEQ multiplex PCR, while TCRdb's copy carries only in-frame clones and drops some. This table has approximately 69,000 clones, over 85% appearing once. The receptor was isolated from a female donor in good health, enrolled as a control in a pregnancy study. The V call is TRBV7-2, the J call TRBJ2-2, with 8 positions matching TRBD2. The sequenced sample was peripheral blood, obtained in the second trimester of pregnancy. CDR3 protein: CASRLRGATGELFF. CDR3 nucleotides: TGTGCCAGTCGTCTGCGGGGGGCGACCGGGGAGCTGTTTTTT.